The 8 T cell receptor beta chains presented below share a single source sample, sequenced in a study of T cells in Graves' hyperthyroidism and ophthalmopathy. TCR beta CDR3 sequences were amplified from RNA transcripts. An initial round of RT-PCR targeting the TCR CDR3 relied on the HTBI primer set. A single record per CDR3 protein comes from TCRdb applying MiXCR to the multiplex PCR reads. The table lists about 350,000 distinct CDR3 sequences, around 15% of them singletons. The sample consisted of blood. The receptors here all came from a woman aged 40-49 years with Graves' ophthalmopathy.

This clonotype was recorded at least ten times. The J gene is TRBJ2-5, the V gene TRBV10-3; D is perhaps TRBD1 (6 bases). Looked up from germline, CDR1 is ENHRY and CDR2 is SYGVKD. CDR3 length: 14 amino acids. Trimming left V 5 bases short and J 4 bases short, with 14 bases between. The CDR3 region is CAISLGPGVETQYF. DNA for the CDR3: TGTGCCATCAGTCTGGGACCAGGGGTAGAGACCCAGTACTTC.

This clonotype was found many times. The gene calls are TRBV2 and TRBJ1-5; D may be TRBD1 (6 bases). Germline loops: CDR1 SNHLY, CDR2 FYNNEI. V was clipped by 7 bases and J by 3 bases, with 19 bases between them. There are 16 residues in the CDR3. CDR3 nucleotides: TGTGCCAGCATAGGGACCGGCCAGGGACACAATCAGCCCCAGCATTTT. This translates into CASIGTGQGHNQPQHF.

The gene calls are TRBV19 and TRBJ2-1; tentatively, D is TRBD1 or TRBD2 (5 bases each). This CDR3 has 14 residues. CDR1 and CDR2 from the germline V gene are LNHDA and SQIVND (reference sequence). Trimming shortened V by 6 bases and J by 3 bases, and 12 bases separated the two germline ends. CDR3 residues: CASSRGRIYNEQFF. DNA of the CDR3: TGTGCCAGTAGCCGGGGACGCATCTACAATGAGCAGTTCTTC.

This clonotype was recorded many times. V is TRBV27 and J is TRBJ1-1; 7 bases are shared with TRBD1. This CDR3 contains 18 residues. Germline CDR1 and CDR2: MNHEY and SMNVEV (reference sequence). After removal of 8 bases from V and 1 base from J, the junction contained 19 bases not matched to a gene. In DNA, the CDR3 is TGTGCCAGCTATACAAAGTATTCACAGGGGTTGAGGAACACTGAAGCTTTCTTT. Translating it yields CASYTKYSQGLRNTEAFF.

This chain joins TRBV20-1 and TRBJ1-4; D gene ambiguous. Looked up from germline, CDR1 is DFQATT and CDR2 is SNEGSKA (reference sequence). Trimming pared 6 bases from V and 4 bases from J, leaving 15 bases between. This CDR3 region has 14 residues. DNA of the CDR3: TGCAGTGCGATGGCCTCTGTCGATAATGAAAAACTGTTTTTT. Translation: CSAMASVDNEKLFF.

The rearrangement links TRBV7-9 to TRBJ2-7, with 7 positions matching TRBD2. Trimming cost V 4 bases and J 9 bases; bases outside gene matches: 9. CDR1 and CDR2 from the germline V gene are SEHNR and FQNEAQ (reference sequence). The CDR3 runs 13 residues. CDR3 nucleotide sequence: TGTGCCAGCAGCTCTAGGGATGGGAGGGTGCAGTACTTC. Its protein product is CASSSRDGRVQYF.

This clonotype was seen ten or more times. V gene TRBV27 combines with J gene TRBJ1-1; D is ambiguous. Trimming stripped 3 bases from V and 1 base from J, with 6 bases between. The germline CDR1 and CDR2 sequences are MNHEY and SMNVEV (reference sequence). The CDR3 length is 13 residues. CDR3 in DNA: TGTGCCAGCAGTTTGGACTCGAACACTGAAGCTTTCTTT. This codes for CASSLDSNTEAFF.

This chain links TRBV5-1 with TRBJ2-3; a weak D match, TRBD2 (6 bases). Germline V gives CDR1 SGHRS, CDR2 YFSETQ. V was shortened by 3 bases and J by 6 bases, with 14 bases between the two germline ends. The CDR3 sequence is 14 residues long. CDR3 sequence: CASSYPEGGDTQYF. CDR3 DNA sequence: TGCGCCAGCAGCTACCCGGAGGGTGGGGATACGCAGTATTTT.